This T cell receptor (beta chain) appears in the sequencing data of a study of identical twins. General study points: The abundant beta clonotypes from cord blood had fewer insertions, and memory repertoires had none of this. Findings came from cross-sectional statistics, without long-term follow-up of donors.

V was pared by 2 bases and J by 9 bases, with 16 bases of the junction left unmatched. The germline CDR1 and CDR2 sequences are GTSNPN and SVGIG (reference sequence). CDR3 length: 17 residues. This clonotype appeared a few times. Its target is unknown. cDNA carried unique molecular identifiers, and a universal primer site was added by template switching. MiXCR, applied by TCRdb to the 5' RACE reads, yields one record per CDR3 protein. The table shows about 660,000 distinct CDR3 sequences, with over 8.5% occurring only once. This sample also belongs to another study, concerning yellow fever vaccine responses in identical twins. This second study notes: Reportedly, twins showed a vaccine T cell response that looked partly convergent and partly personalized.

This receptor was taken from a woman between 18 and 30 years old in good health. The sequenced sample was PBMCs. The V call is TRBV30, the J call TRBJ1-6; 7 bases fit TRBD1. The CDR3 sequence is CAWSKPPTGTALSPLHF. CDR3 nucleotide sequence: TGTGCCTGGAGTAAACCCCCTACCGGGACAGCGCTTTCACCCCTCCACTTT. Based on the CDR3 plus reference TRBV30 and TRBJ1-6, the full variable domain is SQTIHQWPATLVQPVGSPLSLECTVEGTSNPNLYWYRQAAGRGLQLLFYSVGIGQISSEVPQNLSASRPQDRQFILSSKKLLLSDSGFYLCAWSKPPTGTALSPLHFGNGTRLTVT.